These 6 T cell receptor beta chains were all obtained from the same sample, sequenced in a study of blood T cell repertoires in COVID-19 (dated by TCRdb to between 2020 and 2021). Libraries were built with the immunoSEQ multiplex PCR assay. Imported from immuneACCESS, the table was reduced by TCRdb to in-frame sequences with V and J called. These copies leave out some clones; in studies compared against another copy, an unresolved V gene accounts for under half, and the cause of the remainder is not known. Here the sample has around 470,000 clones; 90% occur a single time. The leading ten clones occupy about 0.63% of the sample. The sequencing sample was made of PBMCs or T cells enriched from blood (not recorded which). The receptors were gathered from a man younger than 30 who had recovered from COVID-19.

The chain uses TRBV18 and TRBJ1-2; 7 nucleotides align to TRBD1. Germline V gene sequence: CDR1 KGHSH, CDR2 LQKENI. V dropped 3 bases and J dropped 4; count of bases not matched to a gene: 17. This CDR3 spans 18 amino acids. For the CDR3, the DNA is TGTGCCAGCTCACCGACCCGTATACAGGGACAGCGTTTCTATGGCTACACCTTC. Its protein product is CASSPTRIQGQRFYGYTF.

This rearrangement joins TRBV13 to TRBJ2-1, with 10 bases fitting TRBD2. The germline CDR1 and CDR2 sequences are PRHDT and FYEKMQ (reference sequence). V gave up 4 bases and J gave up 6 bases; unmatched junction bases: 9. The CDR3 has 16 amino acids. CDR3 nucleotides: TGTGCCAGCAGCTCCGCGACTAGCGGGTATTTCAATGAGCAGTTCTTC. Its protein is CASSSATSGYFNEQFF.

The chain couples TRBV27 to TRBJ1-5; weak D call: TRBD1 (5 bases). V was shortened by 6 bases and J by 4 bases, with 10 bases between the two germline ends. Germline values: CDR1 MNHEY, CDR2 SMNVEV (reference sequence). The CDR3 consists of 13 residues. CDR3 loop: CASSRDRNQPQHF. DNA for the CDR3: TGTGCCAGCAGCCGAGACAGAAATCAGCCCCAGCATTTT.

The chain employs TRBV7-2 and TRBJ2-7; unclear D gene. V lost 1 base and J lost 1, with 11 bases in between. CDR1 SGHTA and CDR2 FQGNSA come from the germline V gene. This CDR3 is built from 15 residues. DNA of the CDR3: TGTGCCAGCAGCTTAGGCCTAGGCGTTTCCTACGAGCAGTACTTC. This gives the protein CASSLGLGVSYEQYF.

The rearrangement joins TRBV19 to TRBJ2-7, with 12 positions matching TRBD2. Germline V lookup: CDR1 LNHDA, CDR2 SQIVND (reference sequence). The CDR3 covers 15 residues. V shed 5 bases and J 4 bases; nucleotides not matched to a gene: 6. CDR3 bases: TGTGCCAGTAGTCCAACTGGGACTAGCGGGTACGAGCAGTACTTC. Its translation: CASSPTGTSGYEQYF.

J is TRBJ2-2 and V is TRBV5-1, with 7 bases that match TRBD1. The V gene end was trimmed by 4 bases and the J gene end by 0 bases; junction bases not matched to a gene: 6. There are 16 residues in the CDR3. Germline-derived CDR1 and CDR2 are SGHRS and YFSETQ. The CDR3 DNA reads TGCGCCAGCAGCCCCCGACAGGGCACGAACACCGGGGAGCTGTTTTTT. It encodes CASSPRQGTNTGELFF.